This T cell receptor (beta chain) was retrieved from a study of regulatory T cells in long-lasting Graves disease. According to the study, TCR beta libraries were built with iRepertoire HTBI primers and CDR3-region Arm-PCR. TCRdb ran MiXCR on the multiplex PCR reads and lists one entry per CDR3 protein. The profile shows 420,000 or so distinct CDR3 sequences, around 15% of them singletons. The time point: newly diagnosed GD, antithyroid drugs for less than 3 months. PBMC-extracted RNA yielded the TCR library. This clonotype was detected many times. With 6 bases clipped from V and 8 bases from J, the junction kept 5 bases outside the gene matches. The CDR3 spans 12 residues. The germline V gene encodes CDR1 MNHNS and CDR2 SASEGT. This sample also appeared in a second study, on T cells in Graves' hyperthyroidism and ophthalmopathy. From that report: First-round RT-PCR targeting the TCR CDR3 was performed with the HTBI primer set.

The sequencing here drew on peripheral blood mononuclear cells (PBMCs), taken at new diagnosis, from a patient treated with antithyroid drugs. This clonotype was obtained from a woman aged 18 to 35 with Graves disease. The chain has TRBV6-1 and TRBJ2-3; 7 nucleotides match TRBD1. The CDR3 DNA reads as TGTGCCAGCAGATCCTCAGGGGGTACGCAGTATTTT. This translates into CASRSSGGTQYF.